The clone carrying this T cell receptor beta chain was detected only a few times. Study processing details: Researchers report that nucleated cell counts were estimated from reference gene primer amplification. Sequenced by immunoSEQ multiplex PCR; TCRdb stores in-frame clones only, minus some. That table gives V, J and clone size, and the DNA gave D and trimming. Of around 100,000 clones listed, 84% are singletons. This record comes from a study of blood T cell repertoires in COVID-19. Study overall: Samples taken during acute and convalescent COVID-19 were collected in the United States, Italy and Spain. Sample material is recorded as cDNA or gDNA derived from T cells, B-cell-depleted T cells, or PBMCs.

The source material was peripheral blood. The TCR was taken from a middle-aged man with active or convalescent COVID-19.

CDR3 loop: CASSYVTPGEKLFF. CDR3 coding DNA: TGTGCCAGCAGTTACGTGACTCCGGGTGAAAAACTGTTTTTT. This chain links TRBV6-2 or TRBV6-3 with TRBJ1-4; D gene ambiguous. Trimming removed 2 bases from V and 7 bases from J, with 11 bases in between. The CDR3 runs 14 residues. Germline assignment: CDR1 MNHEY and CDR2 SVGEGT.